This TCR beta chain was found in a study of blood T cell repertoires in COVID-19. The V and J ends lost 3 bases and 0 bases respectively, with 16 bases between them. Germline lookup yields CDR1 SGDLS and CDR2 YYNGEE. CDR3 length: 17 residues. The data were produced by immunoSEQ multiplex PCR, yet TCRdb's version contains in-frame clones alone and is incomplete. There are about 320,000 clones in the sample; 70% to 90% occur only once, and around 6% lies in the top ten. Participants had their cohort set by participant-reported clinical history. Sequenced input: PBMCs or T cells enriched from blood (not recorded which). The J gene is TRBJ1-5, the V gene TRBV9; possibly TRBD1 for D (6 bases). This clonotype was obtained from a woman aged 25 to 39 who had recovered from COVID-19. The CDR3 DNA is TGTGCCAGCAGCGCGTACTTGGGACACTATAGCAATCAGCCCCAGCATTTT. Protein: CASSAYLGHYSNQPQHF.